This T cell receptor (beta chain) was sequenced for a study of cytomegalovirus exposure and HLA in healthy donors. Study-wide results and limits: Association of 16,951 TCR beta sequences with HLA alleles was found at 0.05 false discovery rate in a later analysis. There were three CMV-associated chains whose specificity for CMV antigens was confirmed in vitro.

A multiplex PCR was run with 60 Vbeta primers and 13 Jbeta primers. Sequencing was performed with immunoSEQ multiplex PCR; in TCRdb, only in-frame clones are kept and a portion is missing. The sample lists around 280,000 clones, about 90% occurring once. As to this clone: What it recognizes is unknown.

The sequence was obtained from a woman aged 18-30 years in good health and CMV-seronegative. Sequenced input: PBMCs.

This CDR3 reads CASSKGQTYEQYF. In DNA form, the CDR3 reads TGTGCCAGCAGCAAGGGACAGACCTACGAGCAGTACTTC. V is TRBV5-6 and J is TRBJ2-5, with 7 bases lining up with TRBD1. With the DNA end fitting TRBJ2-7 better, the J assignment may be wrong. The CDR3 is 13 residues long. Germline V gives CDR1 SGHDT, CDR2 YYEEEE.